This is a list of T cell receptor beta chains from one sample in a study of identical twins. TCRdb used MiXCR to reprocess the 5' RACE reads, holding one entry per CDR3 protein. The sample carries 250,000 or so distinct CDR3 sequences, approximately 8.3% recorded once. The same data also contributed to another study, on yellow fever vaccine responses in identical twins.

Sequencing input: CD8+ T cells sorted from blood. The receptors were gathered from a woman aged 18-35 years in good health. Both conserved end residues are part of each CDR3. The D gene is left open where the match is weak. Size is stated for part of the rows, as once, few or many counts, or as a class when the clone is expanded.

d_call	j_call	v_call	clone_size	cdr3_nt	cdr3_aa
.	TRBJ2-1	TRBV28	.	TGTGCCAGCAGTTTAACCCAGGGGATTAATGAGCAGTTCTTC	CASSLTQGINEQFF
.	TRBJ1-5	TRBV19	few	TGTGCCAGTAGCTGGACAGATGATCAGCCCCAGCATTTT	CASSWTDDQPQHF
.	TRBJ2-2	TRBV7-9	many	TGTGCCTCCGAGGGCACCGGGGAGCTGTTTTTT	CASEGTGELFF
.	TRBJ2-6	TRBV29-1	many	TGCAGCGTTGAATTCGGATCCCCCAACGTCCTGACTTTC	CSVEFGSPNVLTF
.	TRBJ2-7	TRBV29-1	few	TGCAGCGTTGGACAACCCGAGCAGTACTTC	CSVGQPEQYF
.	TRBJ2-5	TRBV11-1	few	TGTGCCAGCAGCCCGCGACTAGCGACAGGGAGGTACCAAGAGACCCAGTACTTC	CASSPRLATGRYQETQYF
.	TRBJ2-2	TRBV29-1	few	TGCAGCGTTGAAGAAGGCCTGGCGGGGGCCGGCGGGGAGCTGTTTTTT	CSVEEGLAGAGGELFF
TRBD2	TRBJ2-1	TRBV7-3	few	TGTGCCAGCAGCTTAAGCGGGGGGATGCCGGATGAGCAGTTCTTC	CASSLSGGMPDEQFF
TRBD2	TRBJ2-3	TRBV20-1	.	TGCAGTGCTAGAGATTTACTAGCGGGAGTCTCCCAAAACACAGATACGCAGTATTTT	CSARDLLAGVSQNTDTQYF
.	TRBJ2-2	TRBV6-4	many	TGTGCCAGCAGTGCCGCCGGGACCAACACCGGGGAGCTGTTTTTT	CASSAAGTNTGELFF
.	TRBJ2-1	TRBV5-6	.	TGTGCCAGCAGCCGGGGACAAAACTACAATGAGCAGTTCTTC	CASSRGQNYNEQFF
TRBD1	TRBJ2-5	TRBV9	many	TGTGCCAGCAGCGTAGGAGGGGGCGAAGAGACCCAGTACTTC	CASSVGGGEETQYF
TRBD2	TRBJ2-2	TRBV2	few	TGTGCCAGCAGTGAGGGGGGGTGGACCGGGGAGCTGTTTTTT	CASSEGGWTGELFF
.	TRBJ2-3	TRBV7-6	.	TGTGCCAGCAACTCAATTTTGGCAGATACGCAGTATTTT	CASNSILADTQYF
.	TRBJ2-1	TRBV19	few	TGTGCCAGTAGTTGGAAAAATGAGCAGTTCTTC	CASSWKNEQFF
.	TRBJ2-7	TRBV4-1	few	TGCGCCAGCAGCCAACCCCCCAGGGGGGCAGGCTACGAGCAGTACTTC	CASSQPPRGAGYEQYF
.	TRBJ2-2	TRBV5-1	few	TGCGCCAGCGGAAGGGACACCGGGGAGCTGTTTTTT	CASGRDTGELFF
TRBD1	TRBJ2-7	TRBV5-4	many	TGTGCCAGCAGTTTGGGACAGAGCTCCTACGAGCAGTACTTC	CASSLGQSSYEQYF
.	TRBJ2-7	TRBV4-3	many	TGCGCCAGCAGCCCGGGCGTGGGGCCTTACGAGCAGTACTTC	CASSPGVGPYEQYF
.	TRBJ2-7	TRBV4-1	.	TGCGCCAGCAGCCAAGGTTCTCAGTCTAGCGAGGGAAGGCAGTACTTC	CASSQGSQSSEGRQYF
TRBD2	TRBJ2-5	TRBV6-1	many	TGTGCCAGCAGTGAAGGGGGGGGTCAAGAGACCCAGTACTTC	CASSEGGGQETQYF
TRBD2	TRBJ2-1	TRBV6-1	.	TGTGCCAGCAGTACAACTAGCGGGGGGGCCTCGTGGAATGAGCAGTTCTTC	CASSTTSGGASWNEQFF
.	TRBJ2-2	TRBV29-1	many	TGCAGCGTCGAGAACACCGGGGAGCTGTTTTTT	CSVENTGELFF
.	TRBJ2-5	TRBV11-2	many	TGTGCCAGCAGCTTAGGTCCAGGAAGACAAGAGACCCAGTACTTC	CASSLGPGRQETQYF
TRBD1	TRBJ2-5	TRBV6-2/TRBV6-3	.	TGTGCCACCAGGACAGGAGCTCTGGAGACCCAGTACTTC	CATRTGALETQYF
.	TRBJ2-5	TRBV25-1	many	TGTGCCAGCAGTGTCCAGGTAGAAGAGACCCAGTACTTC	CASSVQVEETQYF
.	TRBJ2-3	TRBV6-1	few	TGTGCCAGCAGTCCTGGGACCACAGATACGCAGTATTTT	CASSPGTTDTQYF
.	TRBJ2-1	TRBV27	few	TGTGCCAGCAGTTTAAGGTGGGGGGGCTGGGACAATGAGCAGTTCTTC	CASSLRWGGWDNEQFF
.	TRBJ2-1	TRBV29-1	.	TGCAGCGTTGCCGACGGCAATGAGCAGTTCTTC	CSVADGNEQFF
TRBD1	TRBJ1-1	TRBV15	many	TGTGCCACCAGCAGGACAGGGACGGAAGCTTTCTTT	CATSRTGTEAFF
TRBD1	TRBJ2-7	TRBV28	many	TGTGCCAGCAGTTTCTACAGGGGGCCCGCAAGGGGGTACGAGCAGTACTTC	CASSFYRGPARGYEQYF
.	TRBJ2-1	TRBV29-1	many	TGCAGCGTTGTAAGGGGGGAGGGCCTCAATGAGCAGTTCTTC	CSVVRGEGLNEQFF
.	TRBJ2-2	TRBV7-9	many	TGTGCCAGCAGCTTACTATCCACCGGGGAGCTGTTTTTT	CASSLLSTGELFF
.	TRBJ2-3	TRBV7-6	few	TGTGCCAGCAGGGAGGCAGCTAGCGATGGAGATACGCAGTATTTT	CASREAASDGDTQYF
TRBD1	TRBJ2-1	TRBV6-5	.	TGTGCCAGCAGTTGGTTCGGACAGGGAGACGAGCAGTTCTTC	CASSWFGQGDEQFF
.	TRBJ2-1	TRBV29-1	many	TGCAGCGTTGATCCAGGGGGCCTAGCGGGCCACTACAATGAGCAGTTCTTC	CSVDPGGLAGHYNEQFF
.	TRBJ2-7	TRBV7-9	.	TGTGCCAGCAGCTTAGCCGGACAAACTAGCTACGAGCAGTACTTC	CASSLAGQTSYEQYF
.	TRBJ1-4	TRBV10-3	.	TGTGCCATCAGTGAGTCAAGGGAGGTAGATGAAAAACTGTTTTTT	CAISESREVDEKLFF
TRBD1	TRBJ2-1	TRBV3-1	.	TGTGCCAGCACTTGGGGACAGGGAGTTAGGAATGAGCAGTTCTTC	CASTWGQGVRNEQFF
TRBD1	TRBJ2-3	TRBV5-1	few	TGCGCCAGCAGCTCGACCCTCCGGGACAGATACACAGATACGCAGTATTTT	CASSSTLRDRYTDTQYF
.	TRBJ1-1	TRBV12-3/TRBV12-4	few	TGTGCCAGCAGTTTGGTGTTGACCACTGAAGCTTTCTTT	CASSLVLTTEAFF
.	TRBJ2-7	TRBV5-1	many	TGCGCCAGCAGCCCGTCGGGACGGATCTACGAGCAGTACTTC	CASSPSGRIYEQYF
.	TRBJ2-7	TRBV25-1	many	TGTGCCAGCATCGAACGGGGGCGCAGGGGCGAGCAGTACTTC	CASIERGRRGEQYF
TRBD1	TRBJ2-5	TRBV10-3	few	TGTGCCATCAGTGAGTCGATGAACAGGGGGATTGGAGAGACCCAGTACTTC	CAISESMNRGIGETQYF
.	TRBJ2-3	TRBV5-1	few	TGCGCCAGCAGCCACCAGCTGAGGGGAGGCGCAGATACGCAGTATTTT	CASSHQLRGGADTQYF
TRBD1	TRBJ1-4	TRBV12-3/TRBV12-4	.	TGTGCCAGCAGCCCTCCACAGGGGGGTCTTAATGAAAAACTGTTTTTT	CASSPPQGGLNEKLFF
.	TRBJ2-7	TRBV7-8	.	TGTGCCAGCAGCTTGTCGGGACTTTCCAGCTCCTACGAGCAGTACTTC	CASSLSGLSSSYEQYF